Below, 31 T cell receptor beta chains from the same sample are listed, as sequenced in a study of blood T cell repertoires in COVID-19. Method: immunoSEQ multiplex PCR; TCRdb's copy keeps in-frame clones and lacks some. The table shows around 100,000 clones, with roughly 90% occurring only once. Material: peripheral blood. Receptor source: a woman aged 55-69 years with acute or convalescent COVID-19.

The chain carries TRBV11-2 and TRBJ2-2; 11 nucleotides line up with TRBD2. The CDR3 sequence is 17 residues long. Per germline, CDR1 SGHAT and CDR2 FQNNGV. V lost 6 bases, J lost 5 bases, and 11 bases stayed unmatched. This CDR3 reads CASRTIRRLAGTGELFF. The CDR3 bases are TGTGCCAGCAGGACCATTAGGCGACTAGCGGGAACCGGGGAGCTGTTTTTT.

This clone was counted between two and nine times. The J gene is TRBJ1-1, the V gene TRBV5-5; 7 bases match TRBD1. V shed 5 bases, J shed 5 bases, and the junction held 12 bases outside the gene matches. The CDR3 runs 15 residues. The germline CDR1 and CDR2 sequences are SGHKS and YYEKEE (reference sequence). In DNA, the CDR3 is TGTGCCAGCAGGTTCGGGGCAGGGGGTTTTACTGAAGCTTTCTTT. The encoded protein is CASRFGAGGFTEAFF.

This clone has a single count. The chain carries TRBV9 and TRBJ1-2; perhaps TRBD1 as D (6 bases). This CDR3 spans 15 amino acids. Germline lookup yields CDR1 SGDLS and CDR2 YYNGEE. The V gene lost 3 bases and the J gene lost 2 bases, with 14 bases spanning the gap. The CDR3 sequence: CASSAQGLLNYGYTF. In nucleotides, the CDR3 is TGTGCCAGCAGCGCTCAGGGGCTGCTCAACTATGGCTACACCTTC.

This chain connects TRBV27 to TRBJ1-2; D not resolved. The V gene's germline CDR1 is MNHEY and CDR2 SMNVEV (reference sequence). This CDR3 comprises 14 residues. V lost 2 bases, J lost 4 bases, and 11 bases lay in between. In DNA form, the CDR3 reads TGTGCCAGCAGTTTAGTGGCAGGCGCCTATGGCTACACCTTC. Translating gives CASSLVAGAYGYTF.

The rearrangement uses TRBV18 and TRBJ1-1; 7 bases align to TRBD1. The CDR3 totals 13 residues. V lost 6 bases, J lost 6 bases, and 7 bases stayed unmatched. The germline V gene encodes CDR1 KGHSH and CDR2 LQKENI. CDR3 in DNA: TGTGCCAGCTCCCTGGGACAGACCGCTGAAGCTTTCTTT. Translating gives CASSLGQTAEAFF.

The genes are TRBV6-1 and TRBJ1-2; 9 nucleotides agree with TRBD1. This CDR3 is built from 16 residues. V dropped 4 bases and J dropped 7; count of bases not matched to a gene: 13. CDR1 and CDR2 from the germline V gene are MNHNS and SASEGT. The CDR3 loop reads CASSGQGTGIGAGYTF. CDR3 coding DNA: TGTGCCAGCAGTGGACAAGGGACAGGGATAGGTGCTGGCTACACCTTC.

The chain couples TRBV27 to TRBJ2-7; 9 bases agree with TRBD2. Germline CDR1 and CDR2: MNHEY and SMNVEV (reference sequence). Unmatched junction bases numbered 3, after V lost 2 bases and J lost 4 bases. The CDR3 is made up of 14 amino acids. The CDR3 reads CASSLRREGYEQYF. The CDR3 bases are TGTGCCAGCAGTTTACGGCGGGAGGGGTACGAGCAGTACTTC.

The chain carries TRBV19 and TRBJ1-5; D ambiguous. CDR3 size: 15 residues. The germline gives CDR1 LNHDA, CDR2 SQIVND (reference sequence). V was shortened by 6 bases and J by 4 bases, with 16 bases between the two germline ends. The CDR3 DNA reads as TGTGCCAGTAGGTCCCGGAGGGCTCCAAATCAGCCCCAGCATTTT. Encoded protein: CASRSRRAPNQPQHF.

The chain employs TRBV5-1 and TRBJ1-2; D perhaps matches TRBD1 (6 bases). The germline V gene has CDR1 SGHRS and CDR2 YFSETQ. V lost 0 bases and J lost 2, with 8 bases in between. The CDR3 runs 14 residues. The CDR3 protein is CASSLGQENYGYTF. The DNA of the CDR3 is TGCGCCAGCAGCTTGGGACAGGAGAACTATGGCTACACCTTC.

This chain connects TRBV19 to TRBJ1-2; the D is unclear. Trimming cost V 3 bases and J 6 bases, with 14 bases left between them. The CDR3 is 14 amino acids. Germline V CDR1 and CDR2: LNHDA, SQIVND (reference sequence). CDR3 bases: TGTGCCAGTAGTATGGGCGTAAGGCAGGATGGCTACACCTTC. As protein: CASSMGVRQDGYTF.

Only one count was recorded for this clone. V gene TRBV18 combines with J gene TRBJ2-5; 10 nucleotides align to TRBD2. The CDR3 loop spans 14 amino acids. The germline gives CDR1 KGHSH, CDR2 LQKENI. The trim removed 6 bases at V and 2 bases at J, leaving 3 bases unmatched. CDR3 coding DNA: TGTGCCAGCTCGTTTAGCGGGAGGCAAGAGACCCAGTACTTC. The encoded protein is CASSFSGRQETQYF. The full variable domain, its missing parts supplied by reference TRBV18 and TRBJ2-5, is NAGVMQNPRHLVRRRGQEARLRCSPMKGHSHVYWYRQLPEEGLKFMVYLQKENIIDESGMPKERFSAEFPKEGPSILRIQQVVRGDSAAYFCASSFSGRQETQYFGPGTRLLVL.

The CDR3 nucleotides read TGTGCCAGCAGCCAGGATTCGACAGGGCTGCGGGAGACCCAGTACTTC. It yields the protein CASSQDSTGLRETQYF. This chain connects TRBV3-1 (or the pseudogene TRBV3-2) to TRBJ2-5; TRBD1 aligns across 7 bases. Germline V gene sequence: CDR1 LGHDT, CDR2 YNNKEL (reference sequence). With 3 bases clipped from V and 5 bases from J, the junction kept 12 bases outside the gene matches. The CDR3 is made up of 16 amino acids.

CDR3 in amino acids: CASSGGTDTQYF. The CDR3, as DNA: TGTGCCAGCAGTGGCGGCACAGATACGCAGTATTTT. This chain uses TRBV2 with TRBJ2-3; D unresolved. Germline CDR1 and CDR2: SNHLY and FYNNEI. There are 12 residues in the CDR3. V lost 4 bases, J lost 1 base, and 3 bases lay in between.

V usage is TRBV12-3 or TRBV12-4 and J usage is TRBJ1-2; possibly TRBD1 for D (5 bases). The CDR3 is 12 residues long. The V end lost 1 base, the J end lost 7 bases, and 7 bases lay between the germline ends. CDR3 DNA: TGTGCCAGCAGTTTAGGGACACTTGGCTACACCTTC. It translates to CASSLGTLGYTF.

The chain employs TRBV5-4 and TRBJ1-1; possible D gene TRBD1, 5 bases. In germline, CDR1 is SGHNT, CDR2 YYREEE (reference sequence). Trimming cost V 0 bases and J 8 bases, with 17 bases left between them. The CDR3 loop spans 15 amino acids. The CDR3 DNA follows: TGTGCCAGCAGCTTGGCTGGGCAGGGATGGGGCGAAGCTTTCTTT. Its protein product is CASSLAGQGWGEAFF.

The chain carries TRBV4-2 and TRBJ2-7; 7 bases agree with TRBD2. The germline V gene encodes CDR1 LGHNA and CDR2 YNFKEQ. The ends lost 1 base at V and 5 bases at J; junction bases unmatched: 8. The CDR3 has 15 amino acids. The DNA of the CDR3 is TGTGCCAGCAGCCAAGGGGAGGGAGGGGCACACGAGCAGTACTTC. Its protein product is CASSQGEGGAHEQYF.

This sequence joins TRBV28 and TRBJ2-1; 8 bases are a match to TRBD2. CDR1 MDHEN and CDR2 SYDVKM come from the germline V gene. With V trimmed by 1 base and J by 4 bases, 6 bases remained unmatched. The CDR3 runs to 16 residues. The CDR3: CASSLSLVAGYNEQFF. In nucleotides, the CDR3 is TGTGCCAGCAGTTTATCATTAGTAGCGGGATACAATGAGCAGTTCTTC.

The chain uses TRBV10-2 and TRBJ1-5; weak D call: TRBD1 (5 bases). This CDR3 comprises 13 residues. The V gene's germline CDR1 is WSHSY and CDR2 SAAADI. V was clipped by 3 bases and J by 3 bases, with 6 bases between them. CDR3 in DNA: TGCGCCAGCAGTGAACAGGTCAATCAGCCCCAGCATTTT. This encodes CASSEQVNQPQHF.

CDR3 coding DNA: TGTGCCACCAGTATCCCTCGAGGACAGGGATCCTACAATGAGCAGTTCTTC. Its protein product is CATSIPRGQGSYNEQFF. The rearrangement links TRBV24-1 to TRBJ2-1; 8 nucleotides line up with TRBD1. V was clipped by 6 bases and J by 1 base; unmatched bases: 10. The CDR3 consists of 17 residues. Germline loops: CDR1 KGHDR, CDR2 SFDVKD.

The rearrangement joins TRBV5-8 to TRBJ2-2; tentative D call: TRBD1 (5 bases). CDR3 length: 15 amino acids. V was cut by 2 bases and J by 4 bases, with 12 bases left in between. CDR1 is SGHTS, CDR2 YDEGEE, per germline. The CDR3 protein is CASSLRGRPTGELFF. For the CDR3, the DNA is TGTGCCAGCAGCTTAAGGGGCAGACCCACCGGGGAGCTGTTTTTT.

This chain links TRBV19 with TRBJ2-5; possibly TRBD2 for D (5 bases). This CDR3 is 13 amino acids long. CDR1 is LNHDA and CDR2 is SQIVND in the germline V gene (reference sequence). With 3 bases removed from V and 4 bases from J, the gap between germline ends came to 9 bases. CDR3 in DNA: TGTGCCAGTAGTATCTTGGCGGGAGAGACCCAGTACTTC. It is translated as CASSILAGETQYF.

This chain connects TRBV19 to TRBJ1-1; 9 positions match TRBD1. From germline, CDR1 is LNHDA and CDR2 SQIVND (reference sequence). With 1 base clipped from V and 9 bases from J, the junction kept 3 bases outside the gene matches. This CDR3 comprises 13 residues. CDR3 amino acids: CASSIGQGGQAFF. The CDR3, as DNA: TGTGCCAGTAGTATAGGACAGGGGGGGCAAGCTTTCTTT.

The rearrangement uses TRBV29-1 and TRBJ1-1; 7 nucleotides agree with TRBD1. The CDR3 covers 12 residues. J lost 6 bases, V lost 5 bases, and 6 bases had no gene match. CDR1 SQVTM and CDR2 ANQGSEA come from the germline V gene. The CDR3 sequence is CSVRRGASEAFF. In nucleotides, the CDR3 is TGCAGCGTTCGCAGGGGGGCTTCTGAAGCTTTCTTT.

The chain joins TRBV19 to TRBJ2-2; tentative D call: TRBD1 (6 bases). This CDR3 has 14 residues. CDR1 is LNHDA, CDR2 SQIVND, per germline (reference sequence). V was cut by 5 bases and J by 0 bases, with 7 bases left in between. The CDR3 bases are TGTGCCAGTAGTGACAGGACGAACACCGGGGAGCTGTTTTTT. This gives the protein CASSDRTNTGELFF.

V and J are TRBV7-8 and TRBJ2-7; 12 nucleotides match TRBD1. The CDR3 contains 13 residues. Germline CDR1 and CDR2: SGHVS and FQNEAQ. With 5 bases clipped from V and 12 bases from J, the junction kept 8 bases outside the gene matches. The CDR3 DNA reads TGTGCCAGCAGCCCCGGGACAGGGGGCCCCGTGTACGTC. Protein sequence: CASSPGTGGPVYV.

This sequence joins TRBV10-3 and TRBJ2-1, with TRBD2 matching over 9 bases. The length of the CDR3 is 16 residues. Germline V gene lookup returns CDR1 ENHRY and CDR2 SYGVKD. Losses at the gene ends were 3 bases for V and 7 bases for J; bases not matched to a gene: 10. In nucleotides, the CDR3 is TGTGCCATCAGTGACCCACTAGCGGGCGCTGGTAATGAGCAGTTCTTC. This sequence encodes CAISDPLAGAGNEQFF.

CDR3 DNA sequence: TGTGCCAGCAGTACTTCCGTGCTCCCTGGCTACACCTTC. This codes for CASSTSVLPGYTF. This chain joins TRBV28 and TRBJ1-2; D is ambiguous. Germline assignment: CDR1 MDHEN and CDR2 SYDVKM. Trimming left V 5 bases short and J 7 bases short, with 14 bases between. The CDR3 runs 13 residues.

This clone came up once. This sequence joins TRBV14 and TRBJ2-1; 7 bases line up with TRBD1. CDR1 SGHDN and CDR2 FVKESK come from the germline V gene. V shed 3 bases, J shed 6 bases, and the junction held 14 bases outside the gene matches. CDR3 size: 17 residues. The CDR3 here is CASSHPQGQRRGNEQFF. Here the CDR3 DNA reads TGTGCCAGCAGCCATCCTCAGGGACAGCGACGGGGCAATGAGCAGTTCTTC.

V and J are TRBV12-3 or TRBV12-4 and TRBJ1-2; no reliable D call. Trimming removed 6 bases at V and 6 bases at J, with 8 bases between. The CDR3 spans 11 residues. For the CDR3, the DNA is TGTGCCAGCAGCCAAGGAGATGGCTACACCTTC. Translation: CASSQGDGYTF.

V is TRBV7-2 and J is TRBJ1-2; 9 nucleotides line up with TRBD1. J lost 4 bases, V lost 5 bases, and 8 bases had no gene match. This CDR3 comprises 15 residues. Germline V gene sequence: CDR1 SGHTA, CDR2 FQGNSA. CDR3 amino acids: CASSATGGAGYGYTF. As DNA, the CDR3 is TGTGCCAGCAGCGCCACAGGGGGCGCGGGCTATGGCTACACCTTC.

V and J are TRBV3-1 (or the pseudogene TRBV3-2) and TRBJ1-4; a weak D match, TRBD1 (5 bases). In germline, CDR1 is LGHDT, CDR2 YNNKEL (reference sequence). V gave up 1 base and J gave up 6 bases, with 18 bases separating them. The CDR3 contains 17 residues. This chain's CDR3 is CASSQVRTGRGYEKLFF. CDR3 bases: TGTGCCAGCAGCCAAGTCAGGACCGGCCGGGGGTATGAAAAACTGTTTTTT.